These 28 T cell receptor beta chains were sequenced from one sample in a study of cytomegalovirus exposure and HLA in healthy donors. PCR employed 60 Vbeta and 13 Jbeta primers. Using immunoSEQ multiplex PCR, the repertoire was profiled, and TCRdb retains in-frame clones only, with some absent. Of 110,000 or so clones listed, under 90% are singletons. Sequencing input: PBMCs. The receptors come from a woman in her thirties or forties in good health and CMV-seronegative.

CDR3 sequence reads: CASGLTGYNEQFF. The CDR3 DNA reads TGTGCTAGTGGTTTGACGGGTTACAATGAGCAGTTCTTC. This chain joins TRBV12-5 and TRBJ2-1; D unresolved. CDR3 length equals 13 residues. Trimming pared 2 bases from V and 4 bases from J, leaving 6 bases between. CDR1 and CDR2 from the germline V gene are LGHNT and FRNRAP.

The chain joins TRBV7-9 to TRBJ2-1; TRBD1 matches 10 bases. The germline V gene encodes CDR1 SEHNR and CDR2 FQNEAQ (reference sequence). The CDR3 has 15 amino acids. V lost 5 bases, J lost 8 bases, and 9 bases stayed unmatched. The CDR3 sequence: CASSRRQGALHEQFF. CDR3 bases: TGTGCCAGCAGCCGTCGACAGGGGGCCCTCCATGAGCAGTTCTTC.

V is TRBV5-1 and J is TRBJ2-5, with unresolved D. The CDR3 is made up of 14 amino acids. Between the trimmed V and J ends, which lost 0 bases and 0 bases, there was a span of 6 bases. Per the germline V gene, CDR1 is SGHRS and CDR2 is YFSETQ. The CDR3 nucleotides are TGCGCCAGCAGCTTGGTAGGAGACCAAGAGACCCAGTACTTC. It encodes CASSLVGDQETQYF. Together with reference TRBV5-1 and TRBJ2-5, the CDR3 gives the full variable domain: KAGVTQTPRYLIKTRGQQVTLSCSPISGHRSVSWYQQTPGQGLQFLFEYFSETQRNKGNFPGRFSGRQFSNSRSEMNVSTLELGDSALYLCASSLVGDQETQYFGPGTRLLVL.

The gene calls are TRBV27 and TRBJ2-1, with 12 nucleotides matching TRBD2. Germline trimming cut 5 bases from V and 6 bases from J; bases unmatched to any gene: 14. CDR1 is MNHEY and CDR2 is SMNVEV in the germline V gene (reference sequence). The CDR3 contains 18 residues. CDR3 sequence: CASSELPRTSGKVNEQFF. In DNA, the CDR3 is TGTGCCAGCAGTGAACTCCCTAGGACTAGCGGGAAGGTCAATGAGCAGTTCTTC.

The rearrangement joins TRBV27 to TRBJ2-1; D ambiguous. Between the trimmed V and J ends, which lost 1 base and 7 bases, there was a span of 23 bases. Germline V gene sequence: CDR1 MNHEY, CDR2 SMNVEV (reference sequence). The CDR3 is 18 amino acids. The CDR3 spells CASSLYPTILGILNEQFF. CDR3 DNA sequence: TGTGCCAGCAGTTTATACCCCACTATCCTAGGAATCCTTAATGAGCAGTTCTTC.

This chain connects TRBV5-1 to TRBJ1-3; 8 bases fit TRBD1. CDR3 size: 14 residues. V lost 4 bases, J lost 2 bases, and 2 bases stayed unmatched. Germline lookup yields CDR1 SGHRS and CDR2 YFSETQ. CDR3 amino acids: CASSEQGAGNTIYF. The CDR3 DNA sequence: TGCGCCAGCAGCGAACAGGGGGCTGGAAACACCATATATTTT.

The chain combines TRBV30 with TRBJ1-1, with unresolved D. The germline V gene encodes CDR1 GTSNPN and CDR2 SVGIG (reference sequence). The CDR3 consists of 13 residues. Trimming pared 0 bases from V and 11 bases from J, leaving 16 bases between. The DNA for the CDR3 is TGTGCCTGGAGTGTACGGGTTGAGGGTTCCGCTTTCTTT. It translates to CAWSVRVEGSAFF. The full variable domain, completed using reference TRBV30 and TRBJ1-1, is SQTIHQWPATLVQPVGSPLSLECTVEGTSNPNLYWYRQAAGRGLQLLFYSVGIGQISSEVPQNLSASRPQDRQFILSSKKLLLSDSGFYLCAWSVRVEGSAFFGQGTRLTVV.

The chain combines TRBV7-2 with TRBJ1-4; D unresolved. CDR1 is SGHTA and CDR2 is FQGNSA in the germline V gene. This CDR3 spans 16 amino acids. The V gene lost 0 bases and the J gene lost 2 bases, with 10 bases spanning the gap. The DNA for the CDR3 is TGTGCCAGCAGCTTAGCTGCTGGACTTACTAATGAAAAACTGTTTTTT. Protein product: CASSLAAGLTNEKLFF.

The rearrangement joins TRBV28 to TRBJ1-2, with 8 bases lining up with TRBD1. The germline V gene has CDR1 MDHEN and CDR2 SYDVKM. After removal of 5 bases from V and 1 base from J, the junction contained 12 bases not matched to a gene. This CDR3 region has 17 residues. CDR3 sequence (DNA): TGTGCCAGCAGTGAGAGAAGGGGACAGGTCATTAACTATGGCTACACCTTC. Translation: CASSERRGQVINYGYTF.

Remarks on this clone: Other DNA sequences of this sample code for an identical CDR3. CDR3 loop: CASSLLGGGEQYF. The CDR3 DNA sequence: TGTGCCAGCAGTTTACTGGGGGGGGGAGAGCAGTACTTC. The J gene is TRBJ2-7, the V gene TRBV27; 7 bases fit TRBD2. The trim removed 2 bases at V and 7 bases at J, leaving 5 bases unmatched. Per the germline V gene, CDR1 is MNHEY and CDR2 is SMNVEV (reference sequence). The CDR3 has 13 residues.

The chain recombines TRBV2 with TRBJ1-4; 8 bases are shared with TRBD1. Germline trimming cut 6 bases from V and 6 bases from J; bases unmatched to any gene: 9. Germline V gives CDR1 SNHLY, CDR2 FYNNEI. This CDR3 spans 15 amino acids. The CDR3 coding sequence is TGTGCCAGCAGGACAGGGGCATTCGGGGATGAAAAACTGTTTTTT. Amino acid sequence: CASRTGAFGDEKLFF. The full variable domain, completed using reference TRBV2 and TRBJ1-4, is EPEVTQTPSHQVTQMGQEVILRCVPISNHLYFYWYRQILGQKVEFLVSFYNNEISEKSEIFDDQFSVERPDGSNFTLKIRSTKLEDSAMYFCASRTGAFGDEKLFFGSGTQLSVL.

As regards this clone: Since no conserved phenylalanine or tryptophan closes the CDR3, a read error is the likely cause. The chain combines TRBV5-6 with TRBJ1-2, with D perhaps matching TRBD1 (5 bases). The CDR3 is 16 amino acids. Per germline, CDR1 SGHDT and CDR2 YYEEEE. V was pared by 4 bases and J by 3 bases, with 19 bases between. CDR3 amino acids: CASSTNAGLKHYGYTS. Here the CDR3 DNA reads TGTGCCAGCAGCACCAACGCGGGACTGAAACACTATGGCTACACCTCC.

DNA of the CDR3: TGTGCCTGGAGTAAAGGGGGGGATCAGCCCCAGCATTTT. It is translated as CAWSKGGDQPQHF. The chain has TRBV30 and TRBJ1-5; the D gene is possibly TRBD1 (6 bases). Germline lookup yields CDR1 GTSNPN and CDR2 SVGIG (reference sequence). This CDR3 region has 13 residues. Trimming took 2 bases from V and 5 from J, leaving 10 bases between them.

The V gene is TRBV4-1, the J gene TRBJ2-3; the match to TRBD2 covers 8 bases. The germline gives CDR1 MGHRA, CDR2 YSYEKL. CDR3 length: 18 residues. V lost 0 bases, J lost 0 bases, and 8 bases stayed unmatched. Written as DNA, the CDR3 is TGCGCCAGCAGCCAAGATCTAAGCGGGGGCTCTAGCACAGATACGCAGTATTTT. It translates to CASSQDLSGGSSTDTQYF.

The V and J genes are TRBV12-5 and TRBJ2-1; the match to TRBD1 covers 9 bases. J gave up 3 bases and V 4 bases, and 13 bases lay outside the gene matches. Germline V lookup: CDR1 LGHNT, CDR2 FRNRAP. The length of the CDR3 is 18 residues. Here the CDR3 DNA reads TGTGCTAGTGGTTCCCACTCAGCTTGGGGACAGGGCTACAATGAGCAGTTCTTC. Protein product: CASGSHSAWGQGYNEQFF. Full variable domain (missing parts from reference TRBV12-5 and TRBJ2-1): DARVTQTPRHKVTEMGQEVTMRCQPILGHNTVFWYRQTMMQGLELLAYFRNRAPLDDSGMPKDRFSAEMPDATLATLKIQPSEPRDSAVYFCASGSHSAWGQGYNEQFFGPGTRLTVL.

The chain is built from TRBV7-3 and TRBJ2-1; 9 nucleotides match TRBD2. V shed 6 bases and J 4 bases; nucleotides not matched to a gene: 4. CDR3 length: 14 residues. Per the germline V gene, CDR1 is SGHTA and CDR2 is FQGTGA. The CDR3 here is CASSKSGGYNEQFF. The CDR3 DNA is TGTGCCAGCAGTAAAAGCGGGGGGTACAATGAGCAGTTCTTC.

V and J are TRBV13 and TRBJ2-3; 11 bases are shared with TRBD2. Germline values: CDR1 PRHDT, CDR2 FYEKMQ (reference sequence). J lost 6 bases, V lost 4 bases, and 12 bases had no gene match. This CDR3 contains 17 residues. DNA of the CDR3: TGTGCCAGCAGCTCGCGCGGGCTAGCGGGGGGTTGGGATACGCAGTATTTT. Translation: CASSSRGLAGGWDTQYF. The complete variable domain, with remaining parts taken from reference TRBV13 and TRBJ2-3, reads AAGVIQSPRHLIKEKRETATLKCYPIPRHDTVYWYQQGPGQDPQFLISFYEKMQSDKGSIPDRFSAQQFSDYHSELNMSSLELGDSALYFCASSSRGLAGGWDTQYFGPGTRLTVL.

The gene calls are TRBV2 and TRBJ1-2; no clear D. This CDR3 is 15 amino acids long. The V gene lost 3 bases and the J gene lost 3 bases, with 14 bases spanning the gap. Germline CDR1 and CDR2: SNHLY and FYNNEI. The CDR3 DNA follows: TGTGCCAGCAGTGATAGAGGGTTTGCTGACTATGGCTACACCTTC. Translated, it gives CASSDRGFADYGYTF.

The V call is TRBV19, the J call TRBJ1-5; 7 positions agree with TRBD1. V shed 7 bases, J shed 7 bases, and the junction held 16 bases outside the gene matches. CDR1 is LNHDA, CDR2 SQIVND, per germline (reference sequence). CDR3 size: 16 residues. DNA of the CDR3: TGTGCCAGTACCCCGTCCGGGACAGCCCGGCGGCAGCCCCAGCATTTT. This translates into CASTPSGTARRQPQHF. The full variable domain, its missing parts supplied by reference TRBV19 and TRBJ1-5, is DGGITQSPKYLFRKEGQNVTLSCEQNLNHDAMYWYRQDPGQGLRLIYYSQIVNDFQKGDIAEGYSVSREKKESFPLTVTSAQKNPTAFYLCASTPSGTARRQPQHFGDGTRLSIL.

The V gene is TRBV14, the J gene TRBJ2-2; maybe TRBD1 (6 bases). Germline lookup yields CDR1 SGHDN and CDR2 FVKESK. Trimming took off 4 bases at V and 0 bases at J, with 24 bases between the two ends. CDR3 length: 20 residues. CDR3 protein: CASSRVGAGALSANTGELFF. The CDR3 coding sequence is TGTGCCAGCAGCCGAGTAGGGGCAGGGGCCCTTTCAGCGAACACCGGGGAGCTGTTTTTT.

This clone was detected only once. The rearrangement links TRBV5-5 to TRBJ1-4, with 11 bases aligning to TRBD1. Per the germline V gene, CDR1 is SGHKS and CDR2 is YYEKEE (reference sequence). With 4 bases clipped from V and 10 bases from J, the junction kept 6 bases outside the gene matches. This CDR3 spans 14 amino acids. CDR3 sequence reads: CASSLGTGGAKLFF. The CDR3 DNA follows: TGTGCCAGCAGCCTCGGGACAGGGGGGGCAAAACTGTTTTTT. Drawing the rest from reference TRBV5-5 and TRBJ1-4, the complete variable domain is DAGVTQSPTHLIKTRGQQVTLRCSPISGHKSVSWYQQVLGQGPQFIFQYYEKEERGRGNFPDRFSARQFPNYSSELNVNALLLGDSALYLCASSLGTGGAKLFFGSGTQLSVL.

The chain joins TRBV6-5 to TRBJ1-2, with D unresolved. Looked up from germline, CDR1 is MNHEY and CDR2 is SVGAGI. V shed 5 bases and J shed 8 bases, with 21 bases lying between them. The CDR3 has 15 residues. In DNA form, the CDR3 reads TGTGCCAGCAGTCCCCAAAAAGTGGTCTCGGAGGGCTACACCTTC. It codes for CASSPQKVVSEGYTF.

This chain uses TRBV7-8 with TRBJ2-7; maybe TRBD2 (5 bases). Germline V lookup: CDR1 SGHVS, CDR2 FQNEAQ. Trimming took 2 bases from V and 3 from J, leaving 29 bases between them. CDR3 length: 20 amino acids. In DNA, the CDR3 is TGTGCCAGCAGCTTACGTTCGAAGGGAGTTGGATTACTAGAAAGCTACGAGCAGTACTTC. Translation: CASSLRSKGVGLLESYEQYF. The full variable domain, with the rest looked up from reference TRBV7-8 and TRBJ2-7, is GAGVSQSPRYKVAKRGQDVALRCDPISGHVSLFWYQQALGQGPEFLTYFQNEAQLDKSGLPSDRFFAERPEGSVSTLKIQRTQQEDSAVYLCASSLRSKGVGLLESYEQYFGPGTRLTVT.

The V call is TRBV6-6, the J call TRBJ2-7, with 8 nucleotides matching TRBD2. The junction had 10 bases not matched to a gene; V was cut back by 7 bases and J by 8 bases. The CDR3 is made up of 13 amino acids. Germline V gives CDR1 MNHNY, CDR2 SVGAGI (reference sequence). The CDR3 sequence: CASTVTGGSQQYF. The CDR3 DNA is TGTGCCAGCACCGTTACGGGGGGGTCCCAGCAGTACTTC.

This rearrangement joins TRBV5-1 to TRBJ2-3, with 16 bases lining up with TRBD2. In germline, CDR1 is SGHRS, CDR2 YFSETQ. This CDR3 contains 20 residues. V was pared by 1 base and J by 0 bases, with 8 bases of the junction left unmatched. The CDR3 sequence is CASSLLGTSGGASSTDTQYF. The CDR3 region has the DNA TGCGCCAGCAGCTTGCTGGGGACTAGCGGGGGGGCCTCTAGCACAGATACGCAGTATTTT.

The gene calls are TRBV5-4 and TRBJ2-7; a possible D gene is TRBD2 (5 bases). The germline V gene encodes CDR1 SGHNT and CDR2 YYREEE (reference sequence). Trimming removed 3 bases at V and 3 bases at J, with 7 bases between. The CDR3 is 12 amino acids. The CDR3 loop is CASSSDYYEQYF. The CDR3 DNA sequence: TGTGCCAGCAGCTCTGACTACTACGAGCAGTACTTC.

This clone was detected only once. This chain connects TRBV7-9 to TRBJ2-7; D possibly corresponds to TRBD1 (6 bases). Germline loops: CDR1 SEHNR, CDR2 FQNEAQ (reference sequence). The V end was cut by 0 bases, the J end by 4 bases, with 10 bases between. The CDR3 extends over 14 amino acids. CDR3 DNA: TGTGCCAGCAGCTTAGCAGGGGGACGGTACGAGCAGTACTTC. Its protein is CASSLAGGRYEQYF.

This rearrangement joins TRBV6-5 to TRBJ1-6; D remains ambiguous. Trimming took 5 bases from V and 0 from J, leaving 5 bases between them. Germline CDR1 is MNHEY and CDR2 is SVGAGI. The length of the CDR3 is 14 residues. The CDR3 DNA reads TGTGCCAGCAGTCCGAGCTCCTATAATTCACCCCTCCACTTT. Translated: CASSPSSYNSPLHF.